The source of this TCR beta chain is a study of blood T cell repertoires in COVID-19. Overall study context: Material from acute and convalescent COVID-19 was sourced from the United States, Italy and Spain.

The CDR3 has 16 residues. Germline loops: CDR1 LNHDA, CDR2 SQIVND (reference sequence). The V gene end was trimmed by 6 bases and the J gene end by 0 bases; junction bases not matched to a gene: 5. The data were produced by immunoSEQ multiplex PCR, yet TCRdb's version contains in-frame clones alone and is incomplete. The table lists 200,000 or so clones, 70% to 90% of them singletons. The sequenced sample consisted of peripheral blood. The rearrangement uses TRBV19 and TRBJ2-5, with 12 bases matching TRBD2. The receptor's source is a man between 65 and 85 years old with active or convalescent COVID-19. The CDR3 DNA reads as TGTGCCAGTAGCTCGAGGACTAGCGGGGACCAAGAGACCCAGTACTTC. It codes for CASSSRTSGDQETQYF.